This is a list of T cell receptor beta chains from one sample in a study of T cell responses to AZD1222 COVID-19 vaccine. TCRdb keeps only in-frame clones here, not all; method: immunoSEQ multiplex PCR. The data contain roughly 50,000 clones, around nine tenths of them singletons. Sequenced material: peripheral blood, taken 28 days after the second AZD1222 dose. The receptors shown here come from an adult who received the AZD1222 COVID-19 vaccine. CDR3s include the opening cysteine and the closing phenylalanine or tryptophan. D genes are given only for firm matches. Clone size, where shown, is once, few, many, or a class for clones that have expanded.

TRBJ2-7 | - | - | TRBV5-8 | TGTGCCAGCAGGCTTACCTACGAGCAGTACTTC | CASRLTYEQYF
TRBJ1-1 | - | TRBD1 | TRBV6-2/TRBV6-3 | TGTGCCAGCAGTTACGCAACTCGACAGGGTTACACTGAAGCTTTCTTT | CASSYATRQGYTEAFF
TRBJ1-2 | - | TRBD1 | TRBV28 | TGTGCCAGCAGGTTCCCCCGGGACAGTTTATTTAACTATGGCTACACCTTC | CASRFPRDSLFNYGYTF
TRBJ1-5 | once | - | TRBV29-1 | TGCAGCGCAAAGACAGGTGCCAATCAGCCCCAGCATTTT | CSAKTGANQPQHF
TRBJ1-2 | - | - | TRBV5-1 | TGCGCCAGCAGCTTGGGGGGCTTAGGCTACACCTTC | CASSLGGLGYTF
TRBJ2-1 | - | TRBD1 | TRBV5-4 | TGTGCCAGCAGCTCGAGGGGGCCCTACAATGAGCAGTTCTTC | CASSSRGPYNEQFF
TRBJ1-5 | few | TRBD1 | TRBV27 | TGTGCCAGCAGCGGGACAGGGGTTAATCAGCCCCAGCATTTT | CASSGTGVNQPQHF
TRBJ2-4 | - | - | TRBV5-1 | TGCGCCAGCAGCACCAGGGGCCCGGGTGAAGTTCAGTACTTC | CASSTRGPGEVQYF
TRBJ2-5 | - | - | TRBV6-1 | TGTGCCAGCAGTGATTTAGCCCGGAAAGAAGAGACCCAGTACTTC | CASSDLARKEETQYF
TRBJ1-1 | - | TRBD1 | TRBV19 | TGTGCCAGTAGTGCGGAGGGGGCGCAGGAAGCTTTCTTT | CASSAEGAQEAFF
TRBJ1-2 | - | - | TRBV5-1 | TGCGCCAGCAGCCTGTGGACACAGCAACTAGCCTACACCTTC | CASSLWTQQLAYTF
TRBJ2-2 | - | - | TRBV7-8 | TGTGCCAGCAGGCAACGCGGAGCTACCCCCGGGGAGCTGTTTTTT | CASRQRGATPGELFF
TRBJ2-5 | - | - | TRBV6-5 | TGTGCCACTCGGACCCGCCAAGAGACCCAGTACTTC | CATRTRQETQYF
TRBJ2-4 | - | - | TRBV15 | TGTGCCACCAGCGAGACCAAAAACATTCAGTACTTC | CATSETKNIQYF
TRBJ1-6 | - | - | TRBV5-1 | TGCGCCAGCAGCTTGCAACCAGGGGAGAATTCACCCCTCCACTTT | CASSLQPGENSPLHF
TRBJ1-5 | - | TRBD1 | TRBV15 | TGTGCCACCAGCAGGGACAGGGTCCAGCCCCAGCATTTT | CATSRDRVQPQHF
TRBJ2-5 | - | - | TRBV4-2 | TGTGCCAGCAGCCACGGCGGGACAGACAAAGAGACCCAGTACTTC | CASSHGGTDKETQYF
TRBJ2-1 | - | TRBD2 | TRBV24-1 | TGTGCCACCAGTGATTTTTCTAGCGGGAGTTCCCATGAGCAGTTCTTC | CATSDFSSGSSHEQFF
TRBJ2-7 | - | TRBD2 | TRBV9 | TGTGCCAGCAGCGCCCAGCGGGAGGCCCACGAGCAGTACTTC | CASSAQREAHEQYF
TRBJ2-3 | - | TRBD1 | TRBV7-6 | TGTGCCAGCAGGGAGGGGGACAGGGACACAGATACGCAGTATTTT | CASREGDRDTDTQYF
TRBJ2-7 | once | TRBD1 | TRBV2 | TGTGCCAGCAGTGCCCGGACAGGGGACAACGAGCAGTACTTC | CASSARTGDNEQYF
TRBJ1-1 | - | TRBD1 | TRBV19 | TGTGCCAGTAGTATAATGGAAGGGGGCTATACTGAAGCTTTCTTT | CASSIMEGGYTEAFF
TRBJ2-1 | few | TRBD2 | TRBV6-5 | TGTGCCAGCAGCCTAAGCGGGGGGGCCCCCAATGAGCAGTTCTTC | CASSLSGGAPNEQFF
TRBJ1-5 | - | - | TRBV10-3 | TGTGCCATCGCCCGGAATAGCAATCAGCCCCAGCATTTT | CAIARNSNQPQHF
TRBJ2-2 | - | - | TRBV5-1 | TGCGCCAGCAGCTTGGCGAGGACAGAATTAACCGGGGAGCTGTTTTTT | CASSLARTELTGELFF
TRBJ2-7 | - | - | TRBV5-6 | TGTGCCAGCAGCTTGCTTTCGGGGGTCCTTGCCTACGAGCAGTACTTC | CASSLLSGVLAYEQYF